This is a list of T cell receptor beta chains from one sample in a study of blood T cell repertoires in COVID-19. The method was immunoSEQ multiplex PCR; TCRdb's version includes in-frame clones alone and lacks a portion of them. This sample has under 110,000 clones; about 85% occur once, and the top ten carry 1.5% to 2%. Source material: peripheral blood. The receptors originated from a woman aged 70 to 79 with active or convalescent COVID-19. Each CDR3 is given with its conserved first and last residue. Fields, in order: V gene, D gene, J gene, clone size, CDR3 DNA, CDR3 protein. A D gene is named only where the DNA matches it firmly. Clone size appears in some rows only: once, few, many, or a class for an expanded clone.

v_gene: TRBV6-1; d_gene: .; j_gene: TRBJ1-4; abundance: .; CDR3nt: TGTGCCAGCAGTGAAAGCGGACGGAGAGATTTTCCAAAACTGTTTTTT; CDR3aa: CASSESGRRDFPKLFF
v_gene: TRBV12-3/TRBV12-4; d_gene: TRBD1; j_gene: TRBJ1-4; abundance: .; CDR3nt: TGTGCCAGCAGACTACAGGGGGCTGAAAAACTGTTTTTT; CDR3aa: CASRLQGAEKLFF
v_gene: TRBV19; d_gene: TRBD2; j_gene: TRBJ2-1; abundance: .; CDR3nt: TGTGCCAGTAGTATAAGGGCTAGCGGGGGGTCTCTGGGCTACAATGAGCAGTTCTTC; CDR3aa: CASSIRASGGSLGYNEQFF
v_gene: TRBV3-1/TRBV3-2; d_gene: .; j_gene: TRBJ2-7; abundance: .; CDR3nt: TGTGCCAGCAGCCAAGATTTGGGGGCGAGACTCTTC; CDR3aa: CASSQDLGARLF
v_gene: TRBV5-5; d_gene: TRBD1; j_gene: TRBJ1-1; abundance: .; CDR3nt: TGTGCCAGCAGCCCTGCACAAACCGTCAGGGGGACTGAAGCTTTCTTT; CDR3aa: CASSPAQTVRGTEAFF
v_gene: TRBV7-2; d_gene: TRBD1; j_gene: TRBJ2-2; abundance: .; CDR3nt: TGTGCCAGCAGCGCCCCGGGACAGTTGGGATCCGGGGAGCTGTTTTTT; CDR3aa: CASSAPGQLGSGELFF
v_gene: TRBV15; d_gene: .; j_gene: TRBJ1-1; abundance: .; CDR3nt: TGTGCCACCAGCAGCCCGACAGTCTCGGGGGATGAAGCTTTCTTT; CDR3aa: CATSSPTVSGDEAFF
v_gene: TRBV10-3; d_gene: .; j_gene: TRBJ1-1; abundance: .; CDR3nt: TGTGCCATCAGTGGAGGGAACACTGAAGCTTTCTTT; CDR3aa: CAISGGNTEAFF
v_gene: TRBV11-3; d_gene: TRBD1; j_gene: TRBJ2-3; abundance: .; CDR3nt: TGTGCCAGCAGCTTAGATACCGGGACAGGGTTTTGGCAGTATTTT; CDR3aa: CASSLDTGTGFWQYF
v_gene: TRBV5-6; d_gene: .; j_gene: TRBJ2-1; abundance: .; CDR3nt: TGTGCCAGCAGTCCCGGGACACCTTACAATGAGCAGTTCTTC; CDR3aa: CASSPGTPYNEQFF
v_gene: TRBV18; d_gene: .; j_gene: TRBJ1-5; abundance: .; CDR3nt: TGTGCCAGCTCACCTCCAGAAAGTAATAATAATCAGCCCCAGCATTTT; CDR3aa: CASSPPESNNNQPQHF
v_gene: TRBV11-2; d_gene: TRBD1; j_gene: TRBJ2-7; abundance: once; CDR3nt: TGTGCCAGCAGTCCCGACAGGGTCCACGAGCAGTACTTC; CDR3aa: CASSPDRVHEQYF
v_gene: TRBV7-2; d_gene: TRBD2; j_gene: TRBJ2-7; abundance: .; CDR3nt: TGTGCCAGCAGCACAGGAAGAGCGGGAGGGCCTGTTTGGTCCTACGAGCAGTACTTC; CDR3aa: CASSTGRAGGPVWSYEQYF
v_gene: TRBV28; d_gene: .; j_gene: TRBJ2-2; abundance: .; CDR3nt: TGTGCCAGCACTCCCTCCCGGGCGAACACCGGGGAGCTGTTTTTT; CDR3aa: CASTPSRANTGELFF
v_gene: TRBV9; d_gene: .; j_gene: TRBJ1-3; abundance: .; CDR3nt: TGTGCCAGCAGTGCAGGGAACTCTGGAAACACCATATATTTT; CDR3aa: CASSAGNSGNTIYF
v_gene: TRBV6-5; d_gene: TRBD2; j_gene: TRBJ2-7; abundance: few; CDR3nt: TGTGCCAGTAAAGCCGGGACTAGCTTGAACGAGCAGTACTTC; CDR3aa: CASKAGTSLNEQYF
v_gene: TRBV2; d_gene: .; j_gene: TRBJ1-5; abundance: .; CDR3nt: TGTGCCAGCAAGGTAGGGGCCAATCAGCCCCAGCATTTT; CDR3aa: CASKVGANQPQHF
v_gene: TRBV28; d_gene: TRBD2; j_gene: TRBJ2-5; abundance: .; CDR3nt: TGTGCCAGCAGCCCTCCGGGACTAGCGGGGGGCGAAGAGACCCAGTACTTC; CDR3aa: CASSPPGLAGGEETQYF
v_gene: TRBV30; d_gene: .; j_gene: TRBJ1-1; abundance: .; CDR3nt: TGTGCCTGGGATTTGGTCGAGATGAACACTGAAGCTTTCTTT; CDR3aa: CAWDLVEMNTEAFF
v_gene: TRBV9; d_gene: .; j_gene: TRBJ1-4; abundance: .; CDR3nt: TGTGCCAGCAGCCGCGGTATATGGGGAGGGGTCGAGGACGAAAAACTGTTTTTT; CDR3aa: CASSRGIWGGVEDEKLFF
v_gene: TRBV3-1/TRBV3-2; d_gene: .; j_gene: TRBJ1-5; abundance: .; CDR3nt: TGTGCCAGCAGCCAAGGTCGGGTGCGGAATCAGCCCCAGCATTTT; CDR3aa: CASSQGRVRNQPQHF
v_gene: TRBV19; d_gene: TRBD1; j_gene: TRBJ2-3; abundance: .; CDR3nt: TGTGCCAGTAGTAGCCCCCTCGGACAGGGGGTGGCAGATACGCAGTATTTT; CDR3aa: CASSSPLGQGVADTQYF
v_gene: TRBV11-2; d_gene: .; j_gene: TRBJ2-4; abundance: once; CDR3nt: TGTGCCAGCAGCTTCTCCTTTCTAGCCAAAAACATTCAGTACTTC; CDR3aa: CASSFSFLAKNIQYF
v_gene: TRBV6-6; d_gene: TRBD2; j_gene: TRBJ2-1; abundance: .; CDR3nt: TGTGCCAGCGCCCCTTCTAGCGGGGGGCTCAATGAGCAGTTCTTC; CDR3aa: CASAPSSGGLNEQFF
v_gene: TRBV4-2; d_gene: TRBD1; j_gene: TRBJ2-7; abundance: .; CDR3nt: TGTGCCAGCAGCCCGGGACAGGGGGGTTACGAGCAGTACTTC; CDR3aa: CASSPGQGGYEQYF
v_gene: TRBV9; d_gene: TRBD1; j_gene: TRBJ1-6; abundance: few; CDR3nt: TGTGCCAGCAGCTTTCGACAGGGGGCAGGCAATTCACCCCTCCACTTT; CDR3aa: CASSFRQGAGNSPLHF
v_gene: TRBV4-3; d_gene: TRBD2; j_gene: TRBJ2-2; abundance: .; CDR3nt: TGCGCCAGCAGCCAAGAGGCTAGCGGGAAGGGGGCCGGGGAGCTGTTTTTT; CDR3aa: CASSQEASGKGAGELFF
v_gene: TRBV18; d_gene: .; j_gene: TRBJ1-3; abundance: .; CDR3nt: TGTGCCAGCTCACCAGTGGGCAGGTACTCTGGAAACACCATATATTTT; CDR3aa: CASSPVGRYSGNTIYF
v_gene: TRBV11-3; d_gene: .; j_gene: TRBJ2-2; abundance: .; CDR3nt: TGTGCCAGCAGCTTGTGGTGGGGAGCGAACACCGGGGAGCTGTTTTTT; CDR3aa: CASSLWWGANTGELFF
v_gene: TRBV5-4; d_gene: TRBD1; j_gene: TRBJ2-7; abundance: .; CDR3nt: TGTGCCAGCAGCACCCGGGACAGGGGGTCCTACGAGCAGTACTTC; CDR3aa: CASSTRDRGSYEQYF
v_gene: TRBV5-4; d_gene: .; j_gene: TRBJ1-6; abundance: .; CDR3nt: TGTGCCAGCAGCTTGGGCTCTCTTCTGGGGGGAGAATCACCCCTCCACTTT; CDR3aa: CASSLGSLLGGESPLHF
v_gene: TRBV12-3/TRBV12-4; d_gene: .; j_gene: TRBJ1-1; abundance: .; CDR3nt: TGTGCCAGCAGTTTGGCAGGGGTTTCTGCTTTCTTT; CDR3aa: CASSLAGVSAFF
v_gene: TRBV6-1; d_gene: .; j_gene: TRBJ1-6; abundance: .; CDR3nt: TGTGCCAGCAGTGAAAGTCGCGGTGTCGTTGGTTCACCCCTCCACTTT; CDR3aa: CASSESRGVVGSPLHF
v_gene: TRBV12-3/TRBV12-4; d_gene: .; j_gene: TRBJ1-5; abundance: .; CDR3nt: TGTGCCAGCAGTTTGAAGGGAGTTCAGCCCCAGCATTTT; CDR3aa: CASSLKGVQPQHF
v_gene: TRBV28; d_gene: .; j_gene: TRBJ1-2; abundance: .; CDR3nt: TGTGCCAGCATAGAAGAAGGGGGCTATGGCTACACCTTC; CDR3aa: CASIEEGGYGYTF
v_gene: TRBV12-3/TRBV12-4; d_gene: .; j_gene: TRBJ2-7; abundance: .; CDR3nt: TGTGCCAGCAGTTTCAGGGGAGGGGACGAGCAGTACTTC; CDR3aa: CASSFRGGDEQYF
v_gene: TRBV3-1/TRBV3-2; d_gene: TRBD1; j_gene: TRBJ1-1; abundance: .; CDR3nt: TGTGCCAGCAGCCCGAGACAGGGGTCCTACGCTGAAGCTTTCTTT; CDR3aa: CASSPRQGSYAEAFF
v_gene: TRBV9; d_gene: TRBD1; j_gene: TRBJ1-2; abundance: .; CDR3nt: TGTGCCAGCAGCGTAGGGAACGACAGGGGTGGCTACACCTTC; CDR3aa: CASSVGNDRGGYTF
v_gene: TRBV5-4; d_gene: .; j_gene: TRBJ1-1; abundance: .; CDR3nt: TGTGCCAGCAGCGGAAGGGGATGGGACACTGAAGCTTTCTTT; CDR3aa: CASSGRGWDTEAFF
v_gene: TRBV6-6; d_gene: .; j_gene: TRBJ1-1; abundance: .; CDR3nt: TGTGCCAGCAGTCGGGAGATGAACACTGAAGCTTTCTTT; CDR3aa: CASSREMNTEAFF
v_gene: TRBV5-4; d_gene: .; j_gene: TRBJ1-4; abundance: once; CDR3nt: TGTGCCAGCAGCTTGGGGGGCCCTAATGAAAAACTGTTTTTT; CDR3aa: CASSLGGPNEKLFF
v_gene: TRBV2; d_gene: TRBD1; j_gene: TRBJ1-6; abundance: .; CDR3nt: TGTGCCAGCAGGAATGCACCGGGACAGAGCTCCTATAATTCACCCCTCCACTTT; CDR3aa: CASRNAPGQSSYNSPLHF
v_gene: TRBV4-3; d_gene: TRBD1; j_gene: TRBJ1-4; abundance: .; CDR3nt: TGCGCCAGCAGCCAAGATCGGGGGACAGCATACCTTGAAAAACTGTTTTTT; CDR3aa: CASSQDRGTAYLEKLFF
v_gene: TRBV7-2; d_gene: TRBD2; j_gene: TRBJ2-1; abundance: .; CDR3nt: TGTGCCAGCAGTAGATTAGGGGGGGCGGGAGGCCATGAGCAGTTCTTC; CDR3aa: CASSRLGGAGGHEQFF
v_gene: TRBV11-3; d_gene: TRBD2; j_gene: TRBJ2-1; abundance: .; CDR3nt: TGTGCCAGCAGCTTGAGAGGGACTAGCGCCTACAATGAGCAGTTCTTC; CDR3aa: CASSLRGTSAYNEQFF
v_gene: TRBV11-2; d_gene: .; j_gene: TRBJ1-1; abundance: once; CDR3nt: TGTGCCAGCAGCTTAAGTCGGACAGCCAACACTGAAGCTTTCTTT; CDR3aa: CASSLSRTANTEAFF
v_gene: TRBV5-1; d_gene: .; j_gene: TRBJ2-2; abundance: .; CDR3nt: TGCGCCAGCAGCACGTTGCCGGGCGGGACAGAGTTTACCGGGGAGCTGTTTTTT; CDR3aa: CASSTLPGGTEFTGELFF
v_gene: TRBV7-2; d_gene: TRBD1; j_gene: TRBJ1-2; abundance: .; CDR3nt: TGTGCCAGCAGCTTAGAGGGGGGACAGGGGTCCTATGGCTACACCTTC; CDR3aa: CASSLEGGQGSYGYTF